This entry is about one TCR beta chain. CDR1 and CDR2 (germline): SGHNT, YYREEE (reference sequence). V lost 7 bases and J lost 1, with 13 bases in between. The CDR3 runs 14 residues. Time point reported: neoterminal ileum biopsy at postoperative endoscopy, about 6 months after surgery. The sample comes from a study of T cell repertoires in ileal Crohn's disease. TCRB immunosequencing input was roughly 500 nanograms of biopsy DNA per sample. Profiling relied on immunoSEQ multiplex PCR, and the TCRdb table lists in-frame clones only, not all of them. The sample has about 2,400 clones, roughly 90% seen once; the top ten hold roughly 11%.

The sequence came from an adult with Crohn's disease. The genes are TRBV5-4 and TRBJ2-3; the D gene is possibly TRBD2 (6 bases). The sample consisted of ileal tissue. The CDR3 DNA follows: TGTGCCAGCCACCCCCCGGGGGGCACAGATACGCAGTATTTT. Translated, it gives CASHPPGGTDTQYF.